This entry describes one T cell receptor (beta chain). Its antigen is not known. PCR involved 60 Vbeta and 13 Jbeta primers. The authors' processing: Later work found around 85 million unique TCR beta chains, with some 11 million shared. Repertoires were generated with immunoSEQ multiplex PCR, while TCRdb's copy carries only in-frame clones and drops some. Clone size and the V and J calls come from that table; the DNA yielded D and trimming. The data contain approximately 150,000 clones, around 90% of them singletons. These data originate in a study of cytomegalovirus exposure and HLA in healthy donors. Study-wide points: A prior analysis recorded that most TCR beta V segments were productive about 87% or about 30% of the time. It was confirmed in vitro that a few of the CMV-associated chains were specific for CMV antigens.

The CDR3 spans 12 residues. The V and J ends lost 8 bases and 4 bases respectively, with 11 bases between them. In germline, CDR1 is LNHDA, CDR2 SQIVND (reference sequence). Sequenced sample: PBMCs. This chain uses TRBV19 with TRBJ1-2; the D is unclear. The clonotype originates from a woman in her 30s in good health and CMV-seronegative. Written as DNA, the CDR3 is TGTGCCAGTGTCGACATTCGCTATGGCTACACCTTC. Its protein is CASVDIRYGYTF.